These 4 T cell receptor beta chains were all obtained from the same sample, sequenced in a study of blood T cells in healthy people across ages. Primed by a sample-barcoded 5' primer and a J-beta primer mix, a second PCR proceeded for 7 to 11 cycles. Via MiXCR, TCRdb re-called the 5' RACE reads, giving one row per CDR3 protein. The sample has 1,800,000 or so distinct CDR3 sequences; around 42% are singletons. The sample comprised blood. The origin of the receptors is a human donor in good health.

In its sample, this clonotype was seen a few times. The chain has TRBV5-1 and TRBJ2-5; D may be TRBD1 or TRBD2 (5 bases each). Germline V gives CDR1 SGHRS, CDR2 YFSETQ. The CDR3 totals 15 residues. The V end lost 7 bases, the J end lost 1 base, and 17 bases lay between the germline ends. For the CDR3, the DNA is TGCGCCAGCGGACGGGACGGTATTGTCCAAGAGACCCAGTACTTC. This codes for CASGRDGIVQETQYF.

This clonotype was seen a few times. The chain recombines TRBV7-2 with TRBJ1-2, with TRBD1 matching 7 bases. CDR1 and CDR2 (germline): SGHTA, FQGNSA. V trimming: 5 bases; J trimming: 13 bases; junction bases outside the gene matches: 16. The length of the CDR3 is 14 residues. CDR3 in amino acids: CASSPDREGGSSTF. The CDR3 DNA reads as TGTGCCAGCAGCCCAGACAGGGAAGGAGGGAGTTCCACCTTC.

This chain uses TRBV11-2 with TRBJ2-4; D gene ambiguous. Trimming took 3 bases from V and 6 from J, leaving 3 bases between them. The germline CDR1 and CDR2 sequences are SGHAT and FQNNGV. CDR3 length equals 11 residues. CDR3 sequence reads: CASSFTNIQYF. The DNA of the CDR3 is TGTGCCAGCAGCTTTACAAACATTCAGTACTTC.

This clonotype was counted between two and nine times. Written as DNA, the CDR3 is TGCAGTGCCTACAATCCGGGACAGGGTATTAATGAGCAGTTCTTC. It translates to CSAYNPGQGINEQFF. The chain employs TRBV20-1 and TRBJ2-1; 9 positions match TRBD1. The V segment lost 6 bases and the J segment 7 bases; nucleotides outside the gene matches: 13. Per the germline V gene, CDR1 is DFQATT and CDR2 is SNEGSKA (reference sequence). The CDR3 loop spans 15 amino acids.